This record looks at one T cell receptor beta chain sequence and its context. Its cognate antigen is unknown. This sample is part of a study of cytomegalovirus exposure and HLA in healthy donors. Study as a whole: Inside one of the first data releases sat about 85 million unique TCRs taken from HLA-typed donors.

PCR was performed using 60 Vbeta and 13 Jbeta primers. Generated by immunoSEQ multiplex PCR, the TCRdb table keeps only in-frame clones and is missing some. The sample shows fewer than 90,000 clones, about 74% of them seen only once. The CDR3 is 16 residues long. CDR1 and CDR2 (germline): MRHNA, SNTAGT. V gave up 2 bases and J gave up 2 bases; unmatched junction bases: 5. General observations from the study: TCR beta V- and J-gene trimming, according to a later analysis, was linked to a missense DCLRE1C variant.

Source material: PBMCs. The TCR sequence derives from a man aged 25-40 years in good health and CMV-seronegative. The gene calls are TRBV6-4 and TRBJ2-1, with 8 bases aligning to TRBD2. The CDR3 nucleotides read TGTGCCAGCAGTGACGCCCGGGGGGGCGCCTACAATGAGCAGTTCTTC. Encoded protein: CASSDARGGAYNEQFF.